This note documents a single T cell receptor (beta chain) sequence. Its target is unknown. This sample was taken from a study of CD8 T cells in Susac syndrome. An amount of RNA that ranged from roughly 0.5 to 1 ug was reverse transcribed with random hexamers. Amplification of TCR beta CDR3 was carried out by immunoSEQ multiplex PCR, which covered 54 Vbeta and 13 Jbeta segments. Using its own MiXCR run on the immunoSEQ multiplex PCR reads, TCRdb lists one record per CDR3 protein. This sample yields 69,000 or so distinct CDR3 sequences, of which approximately 95% are seen a single time; roughly 0.22% belongs to the top ten. Points from the study as a whole: An acknowledgment was made by the study that its TCR sequencing and HLA analysis involved relatively few individuals.

Sequencing of TCR beta drew on CD8+ and CD4+ T cells from blood. The controls, all healthy donors, were matched for age and sex. This clonotype was sampled from a human donor in good health. Specimen: CD8+ T cells from PBMCs.

The CDR3 loop is CASSQDRKTSGVTDTQYF. The DNA for the CDR3 is TGCGCCAGCAGCCAAGATAGGAAGACTAGCGGGGTCACAGATACGCAGTATTTT. This chain links TRBV4-3 with TRBJ2-3, with 11 bases that match TRBD2. V lost 0 bases to trimming and J lost 2 bases; unmatched junction nucleotides: 7. Germline V gene lookup returns CDR1 LGHNA and CDR2 YSLEER. The CDR3 runs 18 residues.